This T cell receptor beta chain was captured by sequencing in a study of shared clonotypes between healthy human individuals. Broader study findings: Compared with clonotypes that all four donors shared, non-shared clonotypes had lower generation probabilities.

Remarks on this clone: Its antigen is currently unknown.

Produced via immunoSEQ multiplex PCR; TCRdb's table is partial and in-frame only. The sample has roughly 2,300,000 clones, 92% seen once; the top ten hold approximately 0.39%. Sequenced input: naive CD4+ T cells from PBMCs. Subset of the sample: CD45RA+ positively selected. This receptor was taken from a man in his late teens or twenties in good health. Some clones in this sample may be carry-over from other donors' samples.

In nucleotides, the CDR3 is TGTGCCAGCAGGGACCCTGGTTACAGGGTTGCGAACGACCCGAAAAACAATGAGCAGTTCTTC. This translates into CASRDPGYRVANDPKNNEQFF. The chain has TRBV6-4 and TRBJ2-1; D is perhaps TRBD1 (6 bases). Germline lookup yields CDR1 MRHNA and CDR2 SNTAGT. Trimming shortened V by 6 bases and J by 5 bases, and 35 bases separated the two germline ends. The CDR3 loop spans 21 amino acids.